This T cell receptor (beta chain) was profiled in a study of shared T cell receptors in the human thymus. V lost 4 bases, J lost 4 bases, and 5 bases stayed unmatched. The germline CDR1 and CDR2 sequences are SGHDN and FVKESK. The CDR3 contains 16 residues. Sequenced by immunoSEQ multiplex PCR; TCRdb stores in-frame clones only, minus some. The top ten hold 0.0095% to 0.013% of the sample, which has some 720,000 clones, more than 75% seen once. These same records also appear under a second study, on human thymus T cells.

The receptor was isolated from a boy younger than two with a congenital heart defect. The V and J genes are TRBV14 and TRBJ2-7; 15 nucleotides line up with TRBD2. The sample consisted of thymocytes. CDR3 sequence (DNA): TGTGCCAGCAGCCGGGGACTAGCGGGAGGAGGTTACGAGCAGTACTTC. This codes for CASSRGLAGGGYEQYF.